Listed below are T cell receptor beta chains from one sample, sequenced in a study of cytomegalovirus exposure and HLA in healthy donors. Clones were sequenced by immunoSEQ multiplex PCR, and TCRdb holds only the in-frame ones, with some missing. This sample has fewer than 35,000 clones, with more than 75% found just once. The specimen was PBMCs. All receptors come from a boy younger than 18 in good health and CMV-seronegative. Both conserved end residues are part of each CDR3. A D gene is named only where the DNA matches it firmly. Clone size is given for some rows only: seen once, a few or many times, or a class if the clone is expanded.

v_call	clone_size	cdr3_length	j_call	d_call	cdr3_aa	cdr3_nt
TRBV29-1	.	11	TRBJ2-2	.	CSVDIFGELFF	TGCAGCGTTGATATCTTCGGGGAGCTGTTTTTT
TRBV19	.	15	TRBJ2-7	.	CASSTAGGTAYEQYF	TGTGCCAGTAGTACCGCGGGTGGTACTGCCTACGAGCAGTACTTC
TRBV6-1	.	17	TRBJ2-1	TRBD2	CASSELGTSGGHNEQFF	TGTGCCAGCAGTGAACTGGGGACTAGCGGGGGGCACAATGAGCAGTTCTTC
TRBV10-1	.	15	TRBJ1-4	.	CASLPSGGFDEKLFF	TGCGCCAGCCTACCCTCGGGGGGCTTCGATGAAAAACTGTTTTTT
TRBV19	once	15	TRBJ1-2	.	CASSIGPAINYGYTF	TGTGCCAGTAGTATAGGTCCAGCGATTAACTATGGCTACACCTTC
TRBV20-1	.	11	TRBJ1-2	.	CSARSSYGYTF	TGCAGTGCTAGATCCAGCTATGGCTACACCTTC
TRBV7-9	.	15	TRBJ2-3	TRBD2	CASSLKAGGTDTQYF	TGTGCCAGCAGCTTAAAAGCGGGGGGCACAGATACGCAGTATTTT
TRBV6-1	.	13	TRBJ2-5	TRBD1	CASTLDRVETQYF	TGTGCCAGCACCTTGGACAGGGTTGAGACCCAGTACTTC
TRBV27	.	15	TRBJ2-7	TRBD2	CASRVGGGGSYEQYF	TGTGCCAGCAGAGTAGGCGGGGGGGGCTCCTACGAGCAGTACTTC
TRBV18	.	16	TRBJ2-1	TRBD2	CASSPPGLAGALEQFF	TGTGCCAGCTCACCTCCAGGTCTAGCGGGGGCTCTTGAGCAGTTCTTC
TRBV28	.	19	TRBJ2-6	TRBD2	CASSFGTSFLNSGANVLTF	TGTGCCAGCAGTTTCGGGACTAGCTTTTTAAACTCTGGGGCCAACGTCCTGACTTTC
TRBV7-9	.	14	TRBJ2-7	TRBD1	CASSFRTGVGEQYF	TGTGCCAGCAGCTTTAGAACAGGGGTTGGCGAGCAGTACTTC
TRBV27	.	14	TRBJ1-1	TRBD1	CASSVTRQGAEAFF	TGTGCCAGCAGTGTAACGAGACAGGGGGCTGAAGCTTTCTTT
TRBV4-2	.	17	TRBJ1-2	TRBD1	CASSQGTGDKGLRGYTF	TGTGCCAGCAGCCAAGGTACAGGGGACAAGGGTTTGCGTGGCTACACCTTC
TRBV27	once	12	TRBJ2-3	.	CASSESTDTQYF	TGTGCCAGCAGTGAGAGCACAGATACGCAGTATTTT
TRBV28	.	13	TRBJ1-4	.	CASSGGGGEKLFF	TGTGCCAGCAGTGGGGGGGGTGGTGAAAAACTGTTTTTT
TRBV29-1	.	13	TRBJ2-7	TRBD2	CSVTRGGAYEQYF	TGCAGCGTTACCCGGGGGGGGGCCTACGAGCAGTACTTC
TRBV6-5	few	16	TRBJ2-7	.	CASSYSSSGVGYEQYF	TGTGCCAGCAGTTACTCTTCATCAGGGGTCGGCTACGAGCAGTACTTC
TRBV7-9	.	14	TRBJ2-5	.	CASSLLAGQETQYF	TGTGCCAGCAGCTTATTGGCGGGGCAAGAGACCCAGTACTTC
TRBV5-1	.	17	TRBJ2-3	TRBD1	CASSPGVWDRGTDTQYF	TGCGCCAGCAGCCCCGGAGTATGGGACAGGGGGACAGATACGCAGTATTTT
TRBV9	.	15	TRBJ1-2	TRBD1	CASSVEVRQGFGYTF	TGTGCCAGCAGCGTAGAAGTGAGACAGGGGTTTGGCTACACCTTC
TRBV28	.	15	TRBJ1-2	.	CASSIGGRQNYGYTF	TGTGCCAGCAGCATCGGGGGGCGGCAGAACTATGGCTACACCTTC